These T cell receptor beta chains were read from a single sample in a study of cytomegalovirus exposure and HLA in healthy donors. The protocol was immunoSEQ multiplex PCR, while the TCRdb copy is restricted to in-frame clones and leaves out a portion. The top ten clones hold roughly 2.6% of a sample with around 100,000 clones, 74% of them seen once. The sequencing input was PBMCs. These receptors were collected from a man aged 50-59 years in good health and CMV-seropositive. CDR3s include the opening cysteine and the closing phenylalanine or tryptophan. D genes are given only for firm matches. Clone size is stated in some rows and not others, as once, few, many or a class when expanded.

CGGISLSYEQYF	TGTGGAGGGATTAGCTTATCCTACGAGCAGTACTTC	NA	TRBV12-2	TRBJ2-7	NA
CARVVPELNTEAFF	TGTGCCAGGGTTGTCCCGGAGTTGAACACTGAAGCTTTCTTT	NA	TRBV2	TRBJ1-1	NA
CAIRRGLRNTGELFF	TGTGCCATCAGGAGGGGGCTTCGGAACACCGGGGAGCTGTTTTTT	once	TRBV10-3	TRBJ2-2	TRBD1
CASSLDPGELNGYTF	TGCGCCAGCAGCTTGGATCCAGGGGAGCTTAATGGCTACACCTTC	once	TRBV5-1	TRBJ1-2	NA
CASSIGLAYNEQFF	TGTGCCAGTAGTATAGGACTAGCTTACAATGAGCAGTTCTTC	NA	TRBV19	TRBJ2-1	TRBD2
CASSPLEGQDEQFF	TGTGCCAGCAGTCCCCTGGAGGGCCAGGATGAGCAGTTCTTC	NA	TRBV6-6	TRBJ2-1	NA
CASIVSGGRNNEQFF	TGTGCCAGCATTGTTAGCGGGGGGAGAAACAATGAGCAGTTCTTC	once	TRBV28	TRBJ2-1	TRBD2
CASPEGRSREQYF	TGTGCCAGCCCGGAGGGGAGATCGAGGGAGCAGTACTTC	once	TRBV9	TRBJ2-7	NA
CASSVRGNQPQHF	TGTGCCAGCAGTGTCAGGGGGAATCAGCCCCAGCATTTT	few	TRBV6-1	TRBJ1-5	TRBD1
CASSPGLAFQSTDTQYF	TGTGCCAGCAGCCCGGGACTAGCTTTCCAATCGACAGATACGCAGTATTTT	NA	TRBV5-6	TRBJ2-3	TRBD2
CASSPGLAGERAKNIQYF	TGTGCCAGCAGCCCTGGACTAGCGGGGGAGAGAGCCAAAAACATTCAGTACTTC	NA	TRBV5-5	TRBJ2-4	TRBD2
CATRPGLAGGPRETQYF	TGTGCCACCAGACCGGGACTAGCGGGGGGGCCGAGAGAGACCCAGTACTTC	NA	TRBV15	TRBJ2-5	TRBD2
CASSITGTGAAYEQYF	TGTGCCAGTAGTATAACCGGGACAGGAGCTGCCTACGAGCAGTACTTC	NA	TRBV19	TRBJ2-7	TRBD1
CSAFLGQGSYEQYF	TGCAGCGCCTTCCTAGGACAGGGTTCCTACGAGCAGTACTTC	NA	TRBV29-1	TRBJ2-7	TRBD1
CAISESDGVNTEAFF	TGTGCCATCAGTGAGTCAGACGGAGTGAACACTGAAGCTTTCTTT	NA	TRBV10-3	TRBJ1-1	NA
CASSELGTGAYNEQFF	TGTGCCAGCAGTGAGCTCGGGACAGGGGCCTACAATGAGCAGTTCTTC	once	TRBV25-1	TRBJ2-1	TRBD1
CASRRTSGALGAQYF	TGTGCCAGCAGGCGGACTAGCGGGGCTTTAGGGGCCCAGTACTTC	NA	TRBV11-2	TRBJ2-5	TRBD2
CASRPGLPSFQETQYF	TGTGCCAGCAGACCGGGACTCCCTTCCTTCCAAGAGACCCAGTACTTC	NA	TRBV27	TRBJ2-5	NA
CASSPLAGPYNEQFF	TGTGCCAGCTCACCACTGGCAGGGCCCTACAATGAGCAGTTCTTC	few	TRBV18	TRBJ2-1	NA
CASSKTGAEQFF	TGTGCCAGCAGCAAGACAGGGGCTGAGCAGTTCTTC	NA	TRBV9	TRBJ2-1	TRBD1
CASSVGTGRDTEAFF	TGTGCCAGCAGCGTAGGCACAGGGAGGGACACTGAAGCTTTCTTT	NA	TRBV9	TRBJ1-1	NA
CASSPAGHQNTGELFF	TGTGCCAGCAGCCCAGCAGGACACCAGAACACCGGGGAGCTGTTTTTT	NA	TRBV9	TRBJ2-2	NA
CASSSPGLVADTQYF	TGTGCCAGCTCAAGCCCCGGACTAGTAGCGGATACGCAGTATTTT	NA	TRBV9	TRBJ2-3	TRBD2
CASSPRGTSSGETQYF	TGTGCCAGCTCACCCCGAGGGACTAGCAGTGGGGAGACCCAGTACTTC	NA	TRBV18	TRBJ2-5	TRBD2
CASSLVAGSFGEQYF	TGTGCCAGCAGCTTAGTTGCGGGGTCCTTTGGCGAGCAGTACTTC	NA	TRBV11-2	TRBJ2-7	NA
CAIGGSGYNEQFF	TGTGCCATCGGTGGTAGCGGATACAATGAGCAGTTCTTC	NA	TRBV10-3	TRBJ2-1	NA
CASGLVSGAQNSPLHF	TGTGCTAGTGGTTTGGTATCGGGAGCTCAAAATTCACCCCTCCACTTT	NA	TRBV12-5	TRBJ1-6	NA
CASSAGGSPLGNEQFF	TGTGCCAGCAGCGCGGGAGGGTCCCCTTTAGGCAATGAGCAGTTCTTC	NA	TRBV27	TRBJ2-1	TRBD2
CASSLMTGGPNYGYTF	TGTGCCAGCAGCTTAATGACAGGGGGCCCTAACTATGGCTACACCTTC	NA	TRBV7-2	TRBJ1-2	TRBD1
CASRQGARNYGYTF	TGTGCCAGCAGGCAGGGGGCCCGCAACTATGGCTACACCTTC	once	TRBV5-6	TRBJ1-2	TRBD1
CAISETVGAGQETQYF	TGTGCCATCAGTGAGACTGTGGGGGCAGGACAAGAGACCCAGTACTTC	NA	TRBV10-3	TRBJ2-5	NA
CASSLDPGGNTIYF	TGTGCCAGCAGCTTGGATCCAGGGGGAAACACCATATATTTT	NA	TRBV5-6	TRBJ1-3	NA
CASSESVRNNYGYTF	TGTGCCAGCAGTGAGAGCGTGAGAAATAACTATGGCTACACCTTC	NA	TRBV6-1	TRBJ1-2	NA
CAWSVQGAGELFF	TGTGCCTGGAGTGTACAGGGGGCCGGGGAGCTGTTTTTT	NA	TRBV30	TRBJ2-2	TRBD1
CASSYVGQGFYEQYF	TGTGCCAGCAGTTATGTGGGACAGGGGTTCTACGAGCAGTACTTC	NA	TRBV5-6	TRBJ2-7	TRBD1
CASCGSGALGANGLTF	TGTGCCAGCTGCGGTAGCGGGGCGCTTGGGGCCAACGGCCTGACTTTC	NA	TRBV5-3	TRBJ2-6	TRBD2
CASSLARQGGYNEQFF	TGCGCCAGCAGCTTGGCCAGGCAAGGGGGCTACAATGAGCAGTTCTTC	NA	TRBV5-1	TRBJ2-1	NA
CASGEHDEQYF	TGTGCCTCGGGTGAACACGACGAGCAGTACTTC	NA	TRBV10-3	TRBJ2-7	NA
CASSLGFAGGANKQFF	TGTGCCAGCAGCTTGGGGTTCGCGGGAGGTGCGAATAAGCAGTTCTTC	few	TRBV5-6	TRBJ2-1	TRBD2
CASLHRDRGSGEQYF	TGCGCCAGCCTTCACCGGGACAGGGGTTCCGGCGAGCAGTACTTC	NA	TRBV10-2	TRBJ2-7	TRBD1